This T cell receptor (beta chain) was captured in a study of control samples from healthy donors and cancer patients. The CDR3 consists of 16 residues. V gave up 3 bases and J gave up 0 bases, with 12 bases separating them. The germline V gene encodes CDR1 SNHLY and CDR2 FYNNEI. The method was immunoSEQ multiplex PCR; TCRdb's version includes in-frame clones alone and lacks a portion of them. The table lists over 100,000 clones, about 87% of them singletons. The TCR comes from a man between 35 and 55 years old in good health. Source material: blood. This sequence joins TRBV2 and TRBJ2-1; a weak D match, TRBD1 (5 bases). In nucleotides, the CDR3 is TGTGCCAGCAGTGATTGGGGCAATAGCTCCTACAATGAGCAGTTCTTC. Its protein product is CASSDWGNSSYNEQFF.